The T cell receptor beta chain described here comes from a study of blood T cell repertoires in COVID-19. Across the whole study: Acute-phase and convalescent COVID-19 samples originated in the United States, Italy and Spain.

How the authors handled the data: Amplification of reference gene primers provided the estimated nucleated cell counts. Assay: immunoSEQ multiplex PCR; the TCRdb copy retains only in-frame clones and omits some. D and trimming come from the DNA, and the V and J calls and clone size come from that table. The sample has 3,000 to 3,500 clones; around 80% are singletons. The CDR3 extends over 16 amino acids. Germline V gene lookup returns CDR1 MNHNY and CDR2 SVGAGI (reference sequence). V was cut by 5 bases and J by 0 bases, with 16 bases left in between. The clonotype was recovered from a human donor in a cohort sampled during active COVID-19. The chain links TRBV6-6 to TRBJ1-2; unclear D gene. Sequencing was done on a sample of peripheral blood. CDR3 nucleotide sequence: TGTGCCAGCAGTACCTATCCAGGAGGAGCTAACTATGGCTACACCTTC. Its translation is CASSTYPGGANYGYTF.